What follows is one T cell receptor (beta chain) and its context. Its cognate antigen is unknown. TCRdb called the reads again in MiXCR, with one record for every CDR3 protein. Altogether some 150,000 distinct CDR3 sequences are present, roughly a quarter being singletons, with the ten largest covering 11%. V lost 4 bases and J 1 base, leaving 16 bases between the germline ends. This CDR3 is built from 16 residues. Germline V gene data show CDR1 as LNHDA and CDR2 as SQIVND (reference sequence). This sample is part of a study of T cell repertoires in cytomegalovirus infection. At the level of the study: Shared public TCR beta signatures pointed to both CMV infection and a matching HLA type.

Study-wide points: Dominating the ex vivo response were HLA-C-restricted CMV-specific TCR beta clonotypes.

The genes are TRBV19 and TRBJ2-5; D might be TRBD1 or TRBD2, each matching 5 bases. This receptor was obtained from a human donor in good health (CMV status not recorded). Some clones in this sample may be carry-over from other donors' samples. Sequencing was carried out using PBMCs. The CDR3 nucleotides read TGTGCCAGTAGTACGACCGGGACGGCACCCCAAGAGACCCAGTACTTC. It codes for CASSTTGTAPQETQYF.